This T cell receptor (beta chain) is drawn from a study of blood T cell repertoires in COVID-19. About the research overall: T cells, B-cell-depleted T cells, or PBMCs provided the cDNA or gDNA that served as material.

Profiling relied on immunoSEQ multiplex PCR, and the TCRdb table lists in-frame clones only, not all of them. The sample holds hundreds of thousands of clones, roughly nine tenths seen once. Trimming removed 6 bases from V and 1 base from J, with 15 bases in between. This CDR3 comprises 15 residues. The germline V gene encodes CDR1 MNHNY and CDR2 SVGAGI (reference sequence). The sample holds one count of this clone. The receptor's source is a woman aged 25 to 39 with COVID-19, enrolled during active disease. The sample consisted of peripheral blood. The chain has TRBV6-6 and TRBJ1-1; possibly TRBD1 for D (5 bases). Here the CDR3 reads CASSPTRAENTEAFF. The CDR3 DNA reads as TGTGCCAGCAGCCCCACCAGGGCAGAGAACACTGAAGCTTTCTTT.